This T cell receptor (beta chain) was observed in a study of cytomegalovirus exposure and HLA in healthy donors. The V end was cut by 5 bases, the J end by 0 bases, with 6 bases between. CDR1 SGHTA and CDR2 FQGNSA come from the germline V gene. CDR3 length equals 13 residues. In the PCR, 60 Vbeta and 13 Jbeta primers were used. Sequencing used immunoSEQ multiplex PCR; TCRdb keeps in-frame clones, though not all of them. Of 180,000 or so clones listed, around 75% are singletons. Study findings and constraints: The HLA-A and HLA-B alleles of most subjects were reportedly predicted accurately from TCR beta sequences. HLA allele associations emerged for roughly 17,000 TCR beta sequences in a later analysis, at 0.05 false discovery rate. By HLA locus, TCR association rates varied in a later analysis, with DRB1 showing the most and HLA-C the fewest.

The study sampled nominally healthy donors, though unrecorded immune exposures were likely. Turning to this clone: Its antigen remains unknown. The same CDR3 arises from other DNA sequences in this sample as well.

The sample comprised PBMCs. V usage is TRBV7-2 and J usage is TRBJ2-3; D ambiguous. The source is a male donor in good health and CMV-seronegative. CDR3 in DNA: TGTGCCAGCAGCCCCACTAGCACAGATACGCAGTATTTT. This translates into CASSPTSTDTQYF.